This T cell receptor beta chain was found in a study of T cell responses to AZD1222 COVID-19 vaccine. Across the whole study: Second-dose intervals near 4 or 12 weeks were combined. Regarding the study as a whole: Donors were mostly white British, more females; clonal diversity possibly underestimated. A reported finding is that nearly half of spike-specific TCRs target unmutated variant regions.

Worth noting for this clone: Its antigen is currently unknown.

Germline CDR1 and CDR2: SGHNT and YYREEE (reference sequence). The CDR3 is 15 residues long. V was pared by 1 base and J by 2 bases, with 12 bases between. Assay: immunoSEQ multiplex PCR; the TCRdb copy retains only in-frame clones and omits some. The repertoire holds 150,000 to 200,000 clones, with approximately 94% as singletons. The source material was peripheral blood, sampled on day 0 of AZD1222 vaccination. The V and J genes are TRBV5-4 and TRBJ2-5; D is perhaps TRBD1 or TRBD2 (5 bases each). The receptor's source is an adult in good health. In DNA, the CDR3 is TGTGCCAGCAGCTTGATCCAGGGACCTCAAGAGACCCAGTACTTC. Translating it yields CASSLIQGPQETQYF.